Each of the 9 T cell receptor beta chains below was sequenced from the same sample in a study of graft-versus-host responses after intestinal transplantation. Generated by immunoSEQ multiplex PCR, the TCRdb table keeps only in-frame clones and is missing some. The table shows about 17,000 clones, with around 79% occurring only once. The authors processed graft tissue to release intraepithelial and lamina propria lymphocytes. The sequencing here drew on ileum tissue, taken around 470 days after intestinal transplant. Receptor source: a human patient who received an intestinal transplant, so some T cells may come from the graft donor.

The rearrangement uses TRBV10-3 and TRBJ1-6; D call uncertain. Germline CDR1 ENHRY, CDR2 SYGVKD. V lost 2 bases to trimming and J lost 9 bases, with 11 bases between them. CDR3 length: 14 residues. The CDR3 DNA reads TGTGCCATCAGTGAGCCCGGGGAGGGTTCACCCCTCCACTTT. It translates to CAISEPGEGSPLHF.

The chain uses TRBV5-4 and TRBJ2-1; a weak D match, TRBD2 (5 bases). The CDR3 runs to 12 residues. Germline values: CDR1 SGHNT, CDR2 YYREEE (reference sequence). With 0 bases removed from V and 7 bases from J, the gap between germline ends came to 5 bases. CDR3 nucleotides: TGTGCCAGCAGCTTGGGGGAGAATGAGCAGTTCTTC. This codes for CASSLGENEQFF.

The V call is TRBV4-1, the J call TRBJ2-2; D uncertain. The germline V gene encodes CDR1 MGHRA and CDR2 YSYEKL. The CDR3 sequence is 12 residues long. The V end lost 5 bases, the J end lost 6 bases, and 7 bases lay between the germline ends. The CDR3 here is CASSRKAGELFF. CDR3 nucleotides: TGCGCCAGCAGCAGGAAGGCCGGGGAGCTGTTTTTT.

The chain recombines TRBV4-1 with TRBJ1-1, with D possibly matching TRBD1 (6 bases). Trimming took 3 bases from V and 7 from J, leaving 21 bases between them. CDR1 MGHRA and CDR2 YSYEKL come from the germline V gene. The CDR3 spans 16 residues. CDR3 region: CASSHSGENAGNEAFF. The CDR3, as DNA: TGCGCCAGCAGCCACTCAGGGGAAAACGCGGGCAATGAAGCTTTCTTT.

This chain links TRBV9 with TRBJ1-1; possible D gene TRBD1, 5 bases. The CDR3 has 16 amino acids. The V end lost 2 bases, the J end lost 1 base, and 15 bases lay between the germline ends. In germline, CDR1 is SGDLS, CDR2 YYNGEE. Written as DNA, the CDR3 is TGTGCCAGCAGCGTCGGCGCGGGGACTACGAACACTGAAGCTTTCTTT. Its protein product is CASSVGAGTTNTEAFF. The whole variable domain, filled in from reference TRBV9 and TRBJ1-1, reads DSGVTQTPKHLITATGQRVTLRCSPRSGDLSVYWYQQSLDQGLQFLIQYYNGEERAKGNILERFSAQQFPDLHSELNLSSLELGDSALYFCASSVGAGTTNTEAFFGQGTRLTVV.

This clone was recorded a few times. The V gene is TRBV7-9, the J gene TRBJ2-4; 14 nucleotides agree with TRBD2. This CDR3 comprises 15 residues. J was trimmed by 6 bases and V by 6 bases; bases with no gene match: 4. The V gene's germline CDR1 is SEHNR and CDR2 FQNEAQ (reference sequence). The DNA of the CDR3 is TGTGCCAGCAGGGCCGGGACTAGCGGGAGAAACATTCAGTACTTC. Its translation: CASRAGTSGRNIQYF.

The chain joins TRBV7-9 to TRBJ2-7; D could derive from TRBD1 or TRBD2 (5 bases each). CDR3 length: 13 amino acids. The germline gives CDR1 SEHNR, CDR2 FQNEAQ (reference sequence). Trimming removed 5 bases from V and 4 bases from J, with 12 bases in between. This CDR3 reads CASSDPGRYEQYF. In DNA form, the CDR3 reads TGTGCCAGCAGCGACCCGGGGCGGTACGAGCAGTACTTC.

V is TRBV5-6 and J is TRBJ2-5; maybe TRBD2 (5 bases). The DNA end is more similar to TRBJ2-7, so the J call may be wrong. Germline CDR1 reads SGHDT; CDR2 reads YYEEEE. The CDR3 covers 13 residues. CDR3 nucleotide sequence: TGTGCCAGCAGCCCGATATCCGGGGACGAGCAGTACTTC. This gives the protein CASSPISGDEQYF.

The V call is TRBV4-3, the J call TRBJ2-1; possible D gene TRBD1, 5 bases. The germline V and J ends were trimmed by 6 bases and 0 bases, with 9 bases remaining between them. Germline CDR1 is LGHNA and CDR2 is YSLEER. CDR3 length equals 14 residues. The CDR3 reads CASSAGPSYNEQFF. The CDR3, as DNA: TGCGCCAGCAGTGCAGGGCCCTCCTACAATGAGCAGTTCTTC.